This TCR beta chain is from a study of graft-versus-host responses after intestinal transplantation. Turning to the study itself: Each transplant was multivisceral, liver-intestinal, or isolated intestinal. Uniformly, recipients were administered anti-thymocyte globulin induction with subsequent tacrolimus and steroids for about 3 years. Study outcomes and limitations: After transplant, early declines in HvG clones were associated with peak levels of circulating GvH clones. Recipient marrow showed GvH clones, some seen first in ileum or blood.

Comment on this clone: Its antigen is currently unknown.

The protocol was immunoSEQ multiplex PCR, while the TCRdb copy is restricted to in-frame clones and leaves out a portion. Seen here are 80,000 to 95,000 clones, around 93% observed once, and the top ten hold more than 1.5%. The CDR3 has 15 amino acids. Per germline, CDR1 SGHTA and CDR2 FQGNSA. The sequenced sample was unstimulated CD8+ T cells sorted from spleen or lymph node cells, obtained before intestinal transplant. The receptor's source is a human donor who received an intestinal transplant. This sequence joins TRBV7-2 and TRBJ2-5; TRBD1 might be the D (6 bases). The better agreement between TRBJ2-7 and the DNA end casts doubt on the J call. The CDR3 here is CASSSWGPLSYEQYF. DNA of the CDR3: TGTGCCAGCAGTAGCTGGGGGCCCCTTTCCTACGAGCAGTACTTC.